Listed below are T cell receptor beta chains from one sample, sequenced in a study of cytomegalovirus exposure and HLA in healthy donors. Profiling relied on immunoSEQ multiplex PCR, and the TCRdb table lists in-frame clones only, not all of them. The table has approximately 120,000 clones, roughly three quarters seen once. Sequenced input: PBMCs. The receptor set was obtained from a man aged 25 to 40 in good health and CMV-seropositive. The CDR3 runs from the conserved cysteine through the conserved F or W. Fields, in order: J gene, V gene, clone size, D gene, CDR3 DNA, CDR3 protein. D genes are given only for firm matches. Size values are once, few and many counts, or a class for expanded clones, and some rows have none.

TRBJ1-1 TRBV10-2 NA TRBD1 TGCGCCAGCAGTGAGCCTCGGACAGGGGCCCTGAACACTGAAGCTTTCTTT CASSEPRTGALNTEAFF
TRBJ2-7 TRBV5-1 NA TRBD1 TGCGCCAGCAGCTCGGGACAGGGGGACGCCTACGAGCAGTACTTC CASSSGQGDAYEQYF
TRBJ2-3 TRBV7-9 NA NA TGTGCCAGCAGCCCCTTGGGGCCCGGAGATACGCAGTATTTT CASSPLGPGDTQYF
TRBJ2-7 TRBV28 NA NA TGTGCCAGCAGTTTATTGTTCAGCGCGCGTGAACAGTACTTC CASSLLFSAREQYF
TRBJ1-2 TRBV6-6 NA TRBD1 TGTGCCAGCAGTATCGACAGGGACTATGGCTACACCTTC CASSIDRDYGYTF
TRBJ1-5 TRBV21-1 NA NA TGTGCCAGCAGCAAAAGCGTAGCAGGGGATGGGCAGCCCCAGCATTTT CASSKSVAGDGQPQHF
TRBJ1-5 TRBV7-6 NA NA TGTGCCAGCAGCTCGTTAAATCAGCCCCAGCATTTT CASSSLNQPQHF
TRBJ2-3 TRBV12-5 NA NA TGTGCTAGTGGTTTGGGCGCCTCTAGCACAGATACGCAGTATTTT CASGLGASSTDTQYF
TRBJ1-2 TRBV6-5 NA NA TGTGCCAGCAGTTACAGGGTCGGACAAGCCTATGGCTACACCTTC CASSYRVGQAYGYTF
TRBJ1-6 TRBV9 NA NA TGTGCCAGCAGCACAGGTGGCTCACCCCTCCACTTT CASSTGGSPLHF
TRBJ2-3 TRBV11-1 NA NA TGTGCCAGCAGCCTAAGCCAGGGATTCGGGACAGATACGCAGTATTTT CASSLSQGFGTDTQYF
TRBJ2-3 TRBV27 few NA TGTGCCAGCTTGCGGGGAGATACGCAGTATTTT CASLRGDTQYF
TRBJ1-1 TRBV9 NA NA TGTGCCAGCAGCGTAGAGGCAGGGGCCTCTGAAGCTTTCTTT CASSVEAGASEAFF
TRBJ2-2 TRBV5-1 NA NA TGCGCCAGCAGCCTAGGAGTCGGGGAGCTGTTTTTT CASSLGVGELFF
TRBJ2-1 TRBV28 NA TRBD1 TGTGCCAGCAGTCCCACAGGGGGAAACTACAATGAGCAGTTCTTC CASSPTGGNYNEQFF
TRBJ2-6 TRBV5-6 NA NA TGTGCCAGCAGCTTCGGGGGAGCTGGGGCCAACGTCCTGACTTTC CASSFGGAGANVLTF
TRBJ2-7 TRBV5-1 NA NA TGCGCCAGCAGCCCTGACCCCCGCGCAGCGGGCGACGAGCAGTACTTC CASSPDPRAAGDEQYF
TRBJ2-2 TRBV27 NA NA TGTGCCAGCAGTTTAGCGCTGTCCGCCGGGGAGCTGTTTTTT CASSLALSAGELFF
TRBJ2-1 TRBV27 few TRBD2 TGTGCCAGCATGGGGGAGGGCGGGAATGAGCAGTTCTTC CASMGEGGNEQFF
TRBJ2-7 TRBV28 NA NA TGTGCCAGCAGCCTACGCAGGTACGAGCAGTACTTC CASSLRRYEQYF
TRBJ2-1 TRBV6-5 NA NA TGTGCCAGCAGGAAGAGGGGAGGCAACAATGAGCAGTTCTTC CASRKRGGNNEQFF
TRBJ2-7 TRBV19 NA TRBD1 TGTGCCAGTAGGGACAGGGTCACCTACGAGCAGTACTTC CASRDRVTYEQYF
TRBJ2-7 TRBV7-9 NA TRBD2 TGTGCCAGCAGCCCCGGGGGGTACGAGCAGTACTTC CASSPGGYEQYF
TRBJ1-4 TRBV11-2 NA NA TGTGCCAGCAGCCTGGGGCAGGGTGGTGAAAAACTGTTTTTT CASSLGQGGEKLFF
TRBJ1-1 TRBV4-3 NA TRBD1 TGCGCCAGCAGCCAAGTAGGACAGGGTATCACTGAAGCTTTCTTT CASSQVGQGITEAFF
TRBJ2-5 TRBV11-2 NA NA TGTGCCAGCAGCTTTGGGACCAACGGAGGGGAGACCCAGTACTTC CASSFGTNGGETQYF
TRBJ2-3 TRBV7-9 NA TRBD2 TGTGCCAGCAGCTCATCTAGCGGGAGGCCAGATACGCAGTATTTT CASSSSSGRPDTQYF
TRBJ2-1 TRBV5-1 NA NA TGCGCCAGCAGCTTCTCCGCGGGACAGTACAATGAGCAGCTCTTC CASSFSAGQYNEQLF
TRBJ1-1 TRBV11-2 NA NA TGTGCCAGCAGCTTGCAGGGGTTTGATCCCACTGAAGCTTTCTTT CASSLQGFDPTEAFF
TRBJ2-7 TRBV2 NA NA TGTGCCAGCGGGAGACTCTACGAGCAGTACTTC CASGRLYEQYF
TRBJ2-3 TRBV4-3 NA NA TGCGCCAGCAGCCAAGATACGGGAAGGGGCACAGATACGCAGTATTTT CASSQDTGRGTDTQYF
TRBJ1-2 TRBV5-6 NA NA TGTGCCAGCAGCTTGGTACAGGTGAACTATGGCTACACCTTC CASSLVQVNYGYTF
TRBJ2-5 TRBV5-6 NA NA TGTGCCAGCAGCCCCGGGAGACGGGAGACCCAGTACTTC CASSPGRRETQYF
TRBJ1-4 TRBV4-3 medium-sized NA TGCGCCAGCAGCCAATTGAGCGGTAATGAAAAACTGTTTTTT CASSQLSGNEKLFF
TRBJ2-1 TRBV4-2 NA NA TGTGCCAGCAGCCACACATCCTTCAATGAGCAGTTCTTC CASSHTSFNEQFF
TRBJ2-7 TRBV6-5 NA TRBD2 TGTGCCAGCGGGACTAGCGGGAGGGATTGGACTAGACGGTACTTC CASGTSGRDWTRRYF
TRBJ2-7 TRBV27 NA NA TGTGCCAGCAGCCTAGGACTGGGCTCCTACGAGCAGTACTTC CASSLGLGSYEQYF
TRBJ1-1 TRBV6-5 once NA TGTGCCAGCAGTTACTCCCGCAGGCTCAGTGAAGCTTTCTTT CASSYSRRLSEAFF
TRBJ2-1 TRBV4-2 NA NA TGTGCCAGCAGCCAAGATAGGGTAGCGGCTGGCCATGAGCAGTTCTTC CASSQDRVAAGHEQFF
TRBJ2-7 TRBV9 NA NA TGTGCCAGCAGAGGTATCAGAGAGGATTACGAGCAGTACTTC CASRGIREDYEQYF